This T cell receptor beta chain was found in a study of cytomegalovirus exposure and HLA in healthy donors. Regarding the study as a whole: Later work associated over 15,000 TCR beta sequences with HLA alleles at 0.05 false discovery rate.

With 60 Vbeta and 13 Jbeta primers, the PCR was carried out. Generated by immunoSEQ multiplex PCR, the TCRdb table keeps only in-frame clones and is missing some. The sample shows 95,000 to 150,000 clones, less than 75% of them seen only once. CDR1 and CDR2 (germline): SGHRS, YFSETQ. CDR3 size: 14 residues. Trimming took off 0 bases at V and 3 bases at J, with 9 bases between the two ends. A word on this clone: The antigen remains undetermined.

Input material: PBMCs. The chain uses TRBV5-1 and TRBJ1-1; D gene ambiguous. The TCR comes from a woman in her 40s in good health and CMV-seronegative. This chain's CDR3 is CASSLGREDTEAFF. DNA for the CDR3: TGCGCCAGCAGCTTGGGCAGAGAGGACACTGAAGCTTTCTTT. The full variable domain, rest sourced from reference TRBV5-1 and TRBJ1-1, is KAGVTQTPRYLIKTRGQQVTLSCSPISGHRSVSWYQQTPGQGLQFLFEYFSETQRNKGNFPGRFSGRQFSNSRSEMNVSTLELGDSALYLCASSLGREDTEAFFGQGTRLTVV.